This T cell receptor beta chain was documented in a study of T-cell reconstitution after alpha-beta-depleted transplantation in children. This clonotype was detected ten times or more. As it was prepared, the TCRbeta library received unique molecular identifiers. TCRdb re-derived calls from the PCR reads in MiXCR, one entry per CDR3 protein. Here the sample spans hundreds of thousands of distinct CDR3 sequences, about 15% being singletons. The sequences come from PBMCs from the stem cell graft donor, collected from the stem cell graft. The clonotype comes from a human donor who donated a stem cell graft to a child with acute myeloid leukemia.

The CDR3 bases are TGTGCCAGCAGCTTGGGCCATAGCCAAAATCAGCCCCAGCATTTT. Amino acids: CASSLGHSQNQPQHF. The V call is TRBV5-5, the J call TRBJ1-5, with D unresolved. CDR3 size: 15 residues. The germline V gene has CDR1 SGHKS and CDR2 YYEKEE (reference sequence). The germline V and J ends were trimmed by 0 bases and 4 bases, with 11 bases remaining between them.